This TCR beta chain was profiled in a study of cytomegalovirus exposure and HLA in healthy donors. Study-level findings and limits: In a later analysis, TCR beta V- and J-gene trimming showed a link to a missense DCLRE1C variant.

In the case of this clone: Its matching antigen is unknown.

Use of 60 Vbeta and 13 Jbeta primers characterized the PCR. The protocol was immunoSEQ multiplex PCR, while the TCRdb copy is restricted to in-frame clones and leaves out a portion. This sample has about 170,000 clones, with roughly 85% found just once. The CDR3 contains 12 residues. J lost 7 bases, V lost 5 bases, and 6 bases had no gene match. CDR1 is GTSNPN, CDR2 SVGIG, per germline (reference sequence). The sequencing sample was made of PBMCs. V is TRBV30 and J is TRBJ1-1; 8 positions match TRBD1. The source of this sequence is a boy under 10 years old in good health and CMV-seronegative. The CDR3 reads CAWGQGGGEAFF. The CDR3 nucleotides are TGTGCCTGGGGACAGGGAGGCGGTGAAGCTTTCTTT. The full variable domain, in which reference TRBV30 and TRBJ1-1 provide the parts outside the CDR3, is SQTIHQWPATLVQPVGSPLSLECTVEGTSNPNLYWYRQAAGRGLQLLFYSVGIGQISSEVPQNLSASRPQDRQFILSSKKLLLSDSGFYLCAWGQGGGEAFFGQGTRLTVV.